The rows below give T cell receptor beta chains drawn from one sample of a study of Graves' ophthalmopathy and Graves' hyperthyroidism. TCRdb analysed the multiplex PCR reads with MiXCR anew, one entry per CDR3 protein. This sample has around 1.1 million distinct CDR3 sequences, with about 40% found just once. Sample: peripheral blood or thyroid tissue (not recorded which). Receptor source: an adult man with Graves' hyperthyroidism. Each CDR3 is given with its conserved first and last residue. The D gene is left open where the match is weak. Only part of the rows carry a size: once, few, many, or a class if the clone is expanded.

d_gene	j_gene	v_gene	abundance	CDR3aa	CDR3nt
TRBD2	TRBJ2-5	TRBV11-2	NA	CASRVTSTETQYF	TGTGCCAGCAGGGTGACTAGCACCGAGACCCAGTACTTC
NA	TRBJ1-2	TRBV29-1	many	CSVGTQPSEGYTF	TGCAGCGTCGGAACCCAACCCAGTGAGGGCTACACCTTC
TRBD1	TRBJ1-5	TRBV20-1	NA	CSARAGTVNQPQHF	TGCAGTGCTAGAGCTGGGACAGTCAATCAGCCCCAGCATTTT
NA	TRBJ2-5	TRBV20-1	many	CSGIVETQYF	TGCAGTGGAATAGTGGAGACCCAGTACTTC
TRBD2	TRBJ2-7	TRBV7-9	NA	CASSLPGGSSFHEQYF	TGTGCCAGCAGCTTACCCGGCGGGAGTAGTTTCCACGAGCAGTACTTC
NA	TRBJ2-7	TRBV7-6	NA	CASSSQFGREQYF	TGTGCCAGCAGCTCACAATTTGGTCGCGAGCAGTACTTC
NA	TRBJ1-6	TRBV11-2	NA	CASSTPTLDNSPLHF	TGTGCCAGCAGCACGCCAACCCTGGATAATTCACCCCTCCACTTT
NA	TRBJ2-7	TRBV28	NA	CASKNGYEQYF	TGTGCCAGCAAAAACGGTTACGAGCAGTACTTC
NA	TRBJ1-6	TRBV12-3/TRBV12-4	many	CASSPQATVSLHF	TGTGCCAGCAGCCCGCAAGCCACAGTATCCCTCCACTTT
NA	TRBJ2-7	TRBV11-2	NA	CASTLGGGPYEQYF	TGTGCCAGCACCCTTGGGGGGGGGCCATACGAGCAGTACTTC
NA	TRBJ2-5	TRBV5-1	NA	CASSLARLGAGETQYF	TGCGCCAGCAGCTTGGCCCGACTAGGGGCCGGGGAGACCCAGTACTTC
NA	TRBJ1-4	TRBV7-6	NA	CASSLNTGNEKLFF	TGTGCCAGCAGCCTGAACACAGGGAATGAAAAACTGTTTTTT
TRBD1	TRBJ1-5	TRBV5-4	few	CASSLGGTGLNQPQHF	TGTGCCAGCAGCTTGGGAGGGACAGGGCTAAATCAGCCCCAGCATTTT
NA	TRBJ1-2	TRBV11-2	few	CASSLDSPSLVGYTF	TGTGCCAGCAGCTTAGATTCCCCCTCATTGGTTGGCTACACCTTC
NA	TRBJ1-6	TRBV2	many	CASNRQEDSPLHF	TGTGCCAGCAACAGACAGGAAGATTCACCCCTCCACTTT
NA	TRBJ1-6	TRBV4-3	many	CASSQDKTRNSPLHF	TGCGCCAGCAGCCAAGACAAAACAAGAAATTCACCCCTCCACTTT
NA	TRBJ2-2	TRBV2	many	CASRLHSLNTGELFF	TGTGCCAGTAGGTTACATAGCCTAAACACCGGGGAGCTGTTTTTT
NA	TRBJ2-3	TRBV29-1	few	CSVEGASGVADTQYF	TGCAGCGTGGAAGGCGCATCGGGAGTCGCAGATACGCAGTATTTT
NA	TRBJ1-4	TRBV20-1	NA	CSAGGGGLSEKLFF	TGCAGTGCCGGGGGCGGGGGGTTGAGTGAAAAACTGTTTTTT
TRBD1	TRBJ1-1	TRBV5-6	few	CASSLEGRGHGKTEAFF	TGTGCCAGCAGCTTGGAGGGCAGGGGGCACGGTAAAACTGAAGCTTTCTTT
TRBD1	TRBJ1-1	TRBV2	NA	CASSEMGQGVMNTEAFF	TGTGCCAGCAGTGAAATGGGACAGGGGGTCATGAACACTGAAGCTTTCTTT
NA	TRBJ1-1	TRBV14	many	CASSQDPWRFRDTEAFF	TGTGCCAGCAGCCAAGATCCTTGGAGATTCCGCGACACTGAAGCTTTCTTT
NA	TRBJ1-2	TRBV29-1	many	CSVARALYGYTF	TGCAGCGTCGCCAGAGCCCTCTATGGCTACACCTTC
TRBD1	TRBJ1-1	TRBV28	NA	CASSFWDSRSFTEAFF	TGTGCCAGCAGTTTCTGGGACAGTAGATCGTTCACTGAAGCTTTCTTT
NA	TRBJ1-2	TRBV24-1	NA	CATSDSDKANYGYTF	TGTGCCACCAGTGATTCGGACAAAGCTAACTATGGCTACACCTTC
NA	TRBJ1-2	TRBV6-5	once	CASSYGRGYTF	TGTGCCAGCAGCTACGGCAGGGGCTACACCTTC
NA	TRBJ2-3	TRBV20-1	NA	CSARDPAQSPTDTQYF	TGCAGTGCTAGAGATCCGGCCCAATCCCCCACAGATACGCAGTATTTT
NA	TRBJ2-7	TRBV7-9	many	CASSFPALAGTNYEQYF	TGTGCCAGCAGCTTCCCCGCTTTGGCGGGCACAAACTACGAGCAGTACTTC
NA	TRBJ2-7	TRBV29-1	many	CSVARDFGYEQYF	TGCAGCGTTGCCCGGGACTTCGGGTACGAGCAGTACTTC
NA	TRBJ2-2	TRBV3-1	few	CASSQRGLELFF	TGTGCCAGCAGCCAAAGGGGGTTGGAGCTGTTTTTT
NA	TRBJ2-6	TRBV7-2	NA	CASGLPGDWVANVLTF	TGTGCCAGCGGCCTTCCGGGGGACTGGGTAGCCAACGTCCTGACTTTC
NA	TRBJ2-7	TRBV15	many	CATSMGQLYEQYF	TGTGCCACCAGCATGGGGCAGCTCTACGAGCAGTACTTC
TRBD1	TRBJ1-1	TRBV7-8	many	CASSLWTGQGGTEAFF	TGTGCCAGCAGCTTATGGACGGGACAGGGTGGGACTGAAGCTTTCTTT
NA	TRBJ2-7	TRBV7-9	NA	CASSALLFQDYEQYF	TGTGCCAGCAGTGCTCTTCTTTTCCAAGATTACGAGCAGTACTTC
NA	TRBJ1-2	TRBV12-3/TRBV12-4	many	CASSTRPRNYNYGYTF	TGTGCCAGCAGCACCCGTCCGAGGAACTATAACTATGGCTACACCTTC
NA	TRBJ1-3	TRBV6-6	many	CASGVSGNTIYF	TGTGCCAGCGGTGTGTCTGGAAACACCATATATTTT
TRBD1	TRBJ1-6	TRBV25-1	NA	CARTDRDNSPLHF	TGTGCCCGAACCGACAGGGATAATTCACCCCTCCACTTT
NA	TRBJ1-5	TRBV29-1	NA	CSAGADNQPQHF	TGCAGCGCAGGGGCAGACAATCAGCCCCAGCATTTT
NA	TRBJ1-2	TRBV12-3/TRBV12-4	few	CASSPRRPYGYTF	TGTGCCAGCAGTCCCCGGCGGCCTTATGGCTACACCTTC
TRBD1	TRBJ1-1	TRBV10-3	few	CASSYRGRGNTEAFF	TGTGCCAGCAGTTACAGGGGCAGAGGGAACACTGAAGCTTTCTTT
NA	TRBJ1-1	TRBV24-1	many	CATRTGWNTEAFF	TGTGCCACCAGGACAGGCTGGAACACTGAAGCTTTCTTT
NA	TRBJ1-2	TRBV20-1	many	CSARVPGGYTF	TGCAGTGCTAGAGTTCCAGGGGGCTACACCTTC
TRBD2	TRBJ2-7	TRBV28	NA	CASSLLIAGYYEQYF	TGTGCCAGCAGTTTATTAATAGCGGGATACTACGAGCAGTACTTC
TRBD1	TRBJ1-3	TRBV29-1	NA	CSGSQGAPGNTIYF	TGCAGCGGGTCACAGGGGGCGCCTGGAAACACCATATATTTT
TRBD1	TRBJ1-3	TRBV9	NA	CASRGDRGDSFGAGNTIYF	TGTGCCAGCAGGGGGGACAGGGGTGATTCCTTTGGGGCTGGAAACACCATATATTTT
NA	TRBJ1-6	TRBV20-1	NA	CSARMGQGLNQPLHF	TGCAGTGCTAGGATGGGTCAGGGTCTCAATCAGCCCCTCCACTTT